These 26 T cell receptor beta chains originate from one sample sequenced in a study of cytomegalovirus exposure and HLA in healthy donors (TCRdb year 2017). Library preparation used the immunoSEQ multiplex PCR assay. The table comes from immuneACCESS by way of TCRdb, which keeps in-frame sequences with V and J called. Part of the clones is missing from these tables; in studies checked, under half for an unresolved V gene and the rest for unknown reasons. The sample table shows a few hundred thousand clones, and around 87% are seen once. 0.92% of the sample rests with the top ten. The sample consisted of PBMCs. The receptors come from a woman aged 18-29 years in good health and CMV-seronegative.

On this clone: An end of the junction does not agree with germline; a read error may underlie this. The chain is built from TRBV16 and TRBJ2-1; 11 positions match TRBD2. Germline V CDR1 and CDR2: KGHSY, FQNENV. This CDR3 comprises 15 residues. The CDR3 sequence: CVSSPLAGGLSEQFF. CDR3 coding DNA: TGTGTCAGCAGCCCTCTAGCGGGAGGCTTAAGTGAGCAGTTCTTC.

The CDR3 bases are TGTGCCAGCAGCTACCAGCGGGAGGGTTACTACGAGCAGTACTTC. This gives the protein CASSYQREGYYEQYF. The chain is built from TRBV7-9 and TRBJ2-7; 10 bases map to TRBD2. The V gene end was trimmed by 4 bases and the J gene end by 3 bases; junction bases not matched to a gene: 6. The CDR3 has 15 amino acids. In germline, CDR1 is SEHNR, CDR2 FQNEAQ (reference sequence).

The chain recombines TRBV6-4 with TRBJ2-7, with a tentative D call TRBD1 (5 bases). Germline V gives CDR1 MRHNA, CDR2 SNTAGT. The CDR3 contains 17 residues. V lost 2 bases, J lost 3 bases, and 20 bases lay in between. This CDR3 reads CASSDTADQGLGYEQYF. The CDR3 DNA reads TGTGCCAGCAGTGACACGGCGGATCAGGGTCTTGGCTACGAGCAGTACTTC.

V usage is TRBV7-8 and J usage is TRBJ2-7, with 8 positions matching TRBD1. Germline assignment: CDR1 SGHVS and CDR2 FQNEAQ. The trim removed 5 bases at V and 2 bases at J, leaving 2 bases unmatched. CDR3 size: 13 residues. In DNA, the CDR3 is TGTGCCAGCAGCACGGACAGGGCCTACGAGCAGTACTTC. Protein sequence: CASSTDRAYEQYF. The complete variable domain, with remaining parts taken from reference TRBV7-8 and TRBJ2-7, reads GAGVSQSPRYKVAKRGQDVALRCDPISGHVSLFWYQQALGQGPEFLTYFQNEAQLDKSGLPSDRFFAERPEGSVSTLKIQRTQQEDSAVYLCASSTDRAYEQYFGPGTRLTVT.

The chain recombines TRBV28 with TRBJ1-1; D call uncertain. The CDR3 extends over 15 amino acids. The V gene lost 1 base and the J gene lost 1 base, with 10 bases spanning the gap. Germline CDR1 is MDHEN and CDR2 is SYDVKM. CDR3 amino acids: CASSLLAVPNTEAFF. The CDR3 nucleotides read TGTGCCAGCAGTTTATTAGCAGTCCCGAACACTGAAGCTTTCTTT.

This chain's CDR3 is CASSRQGDNLYGYTF. CDR3 sequence (DNA): TGTGCCAGCAGTCGGCAAGGGGACAACCTCTATGGCTACACCTTC. This chain connects TRBV5-4 to TRBJ1-2, with a weak D call TRBD1 (6 bases). The V gene lost 5 bases and the J gene lost 4 bases, with 18 bases spanning the gap. Germline V gives CDR1 SGHNT, CDR2 YYREEE (reference sequence). The CDR3 spans 15 residues.

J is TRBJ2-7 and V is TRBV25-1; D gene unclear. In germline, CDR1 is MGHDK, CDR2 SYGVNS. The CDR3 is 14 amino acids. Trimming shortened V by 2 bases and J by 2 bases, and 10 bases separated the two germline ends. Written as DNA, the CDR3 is TGTGCCAGCAGTGAAATAGGCAGGACCTACGAGCAGTACTTC. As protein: CASSEIGRTYEQYF.

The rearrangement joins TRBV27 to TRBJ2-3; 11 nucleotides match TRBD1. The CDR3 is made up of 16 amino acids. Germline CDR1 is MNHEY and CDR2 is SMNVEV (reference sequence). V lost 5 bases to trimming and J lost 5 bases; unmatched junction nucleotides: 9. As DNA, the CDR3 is TGTGCCAGCAGTGAGGCGGACAGGGGGCTCGGAGATACGCAGTATTTT. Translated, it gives CASSEADRGLGDTQYF.

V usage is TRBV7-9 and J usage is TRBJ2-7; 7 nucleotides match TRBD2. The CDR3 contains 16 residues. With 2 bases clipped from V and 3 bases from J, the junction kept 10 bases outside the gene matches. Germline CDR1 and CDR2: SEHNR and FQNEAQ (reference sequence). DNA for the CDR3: TGTGCCAGCAGCTTAATGGGGAGGGTAAGCGTCTACGAGCAGTACTTC. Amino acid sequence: CASSLMGRVSVYEQYF.

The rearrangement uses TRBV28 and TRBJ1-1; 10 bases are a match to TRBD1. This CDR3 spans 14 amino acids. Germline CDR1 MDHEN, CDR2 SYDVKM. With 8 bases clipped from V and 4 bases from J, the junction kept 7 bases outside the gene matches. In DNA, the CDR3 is TGTGCCAGCGGTCCGACAGGGGGCGTCACTGAAGCTTTCTTT. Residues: CASGPTGGVTEAFF.

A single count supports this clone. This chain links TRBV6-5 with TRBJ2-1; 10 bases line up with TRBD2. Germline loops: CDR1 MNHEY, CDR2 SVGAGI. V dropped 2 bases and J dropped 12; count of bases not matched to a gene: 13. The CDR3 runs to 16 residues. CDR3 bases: TGTGCCAGCAGTTACACGCCCGGGACTAGCGAGGTGGCGCAGTTCTTC. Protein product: CASSYTPGTSEVAQFF.

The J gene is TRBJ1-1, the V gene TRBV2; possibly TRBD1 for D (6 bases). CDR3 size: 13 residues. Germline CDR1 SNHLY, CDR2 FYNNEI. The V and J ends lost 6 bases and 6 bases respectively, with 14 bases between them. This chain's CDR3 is CASSPRTAPEAFF. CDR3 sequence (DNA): TGTGCCAGCAGCCCCAGGACAGCCCCTGAAGCTTTCTTT.

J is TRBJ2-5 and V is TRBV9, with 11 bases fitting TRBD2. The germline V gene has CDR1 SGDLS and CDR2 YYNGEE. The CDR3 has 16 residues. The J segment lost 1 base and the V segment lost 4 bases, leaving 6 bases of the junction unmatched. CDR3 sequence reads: CASSLTGLAVQETQYF. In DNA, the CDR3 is TGTGCCAGCAGCTTAACGGGACTAGCGGTCCAAGAGACCCAGTACTTC.

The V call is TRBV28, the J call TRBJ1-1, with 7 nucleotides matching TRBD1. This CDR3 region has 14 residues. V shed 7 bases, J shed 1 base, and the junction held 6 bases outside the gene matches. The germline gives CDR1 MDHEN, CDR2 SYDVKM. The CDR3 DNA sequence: TGTGCCAGCATCTCGGGACAGCCGAACACTGAAGCTTTCTTT. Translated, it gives CASISGQPNTEAFF.

CDR3 sequence reads: CASSAPGGTEAFF. For the CDR3, the DNA is TGTGCCAGCAGTGCCCCGGGGGGAACTGAAGCTTTCTTT. The chain recombines TRBV28 with TRBJ1-1; a weak D match, TRBD1 (5 bases). V shed 5 bases and J shed 5 bases, with 12 bases lying between them. The CDR3 has 13 amino acids. Per germline, CDR1 MDHEN and CDR2 SYDVKM.

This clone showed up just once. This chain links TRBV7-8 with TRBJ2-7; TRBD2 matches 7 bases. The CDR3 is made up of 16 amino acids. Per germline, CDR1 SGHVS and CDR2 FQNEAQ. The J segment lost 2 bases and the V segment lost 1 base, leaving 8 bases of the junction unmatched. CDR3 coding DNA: TGTGCCAGCAGCTTAGACACGGGAGGCCCCGCCTACGAGCAGTACTTC. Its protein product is CASSLDTGGPAYEQYF. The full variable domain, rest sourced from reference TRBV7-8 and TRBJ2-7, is GAGVSQSPRYKVAKRGQDVALRCDPISGHVSLFWYQQALGQGPEFLTYFQNEAQLDKSGLPSDRFFAERPEGSVSTLKIQRTQQEDSAVYLCASSLDTGGPAYEQYFGPGTRLTVT.

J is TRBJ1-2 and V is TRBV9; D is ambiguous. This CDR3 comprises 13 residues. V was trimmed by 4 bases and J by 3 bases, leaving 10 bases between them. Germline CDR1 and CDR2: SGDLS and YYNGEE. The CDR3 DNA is TGTGCCAGCAGCCCAGACGGGTACTATGGCTACACCTTC. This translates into CASSPDGYYGYTF.

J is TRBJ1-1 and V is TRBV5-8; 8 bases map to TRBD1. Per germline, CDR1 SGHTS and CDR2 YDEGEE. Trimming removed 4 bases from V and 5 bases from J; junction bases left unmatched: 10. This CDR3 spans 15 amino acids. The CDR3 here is CASSGGQGLRTEAFF. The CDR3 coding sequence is TGTGCCAGCAGCGGCGGACAGGGATTGAGGACTGAAGCTTTCTTT.

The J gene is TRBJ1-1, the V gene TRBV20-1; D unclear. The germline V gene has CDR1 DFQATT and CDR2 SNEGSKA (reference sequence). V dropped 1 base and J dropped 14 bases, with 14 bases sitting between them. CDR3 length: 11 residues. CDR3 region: CSARVAGLVFF. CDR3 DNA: TGCAGTGCTAGAGTTGCGGGGTTGGTCTTCTTT.

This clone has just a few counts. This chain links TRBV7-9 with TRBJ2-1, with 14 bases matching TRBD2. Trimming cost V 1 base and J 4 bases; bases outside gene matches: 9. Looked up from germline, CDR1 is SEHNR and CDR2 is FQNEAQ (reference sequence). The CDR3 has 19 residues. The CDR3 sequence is CASSLGLAGGPGVYNEQFF. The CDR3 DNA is TGTGCCAGCAGCTTAGGACTAGCGGGAGGGCCGGGTGTATACAATGAGCAGTTCTTC.

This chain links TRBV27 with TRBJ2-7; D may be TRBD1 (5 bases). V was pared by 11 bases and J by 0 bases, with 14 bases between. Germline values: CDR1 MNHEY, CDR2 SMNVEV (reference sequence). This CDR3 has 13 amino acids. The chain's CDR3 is CASQGVGSYEQYF. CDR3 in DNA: TGTGCCTCCCAAGGGGTGGGCTCCTACGAGCAGTACTTC.

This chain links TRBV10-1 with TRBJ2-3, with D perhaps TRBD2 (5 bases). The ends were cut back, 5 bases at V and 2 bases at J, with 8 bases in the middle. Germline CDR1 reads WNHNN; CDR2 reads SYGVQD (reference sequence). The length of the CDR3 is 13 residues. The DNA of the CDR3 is TGCGCCAGCAGTCTTCGGGACACAGATACGCAGTATTTT. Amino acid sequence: CASSLRDTDTQYF.

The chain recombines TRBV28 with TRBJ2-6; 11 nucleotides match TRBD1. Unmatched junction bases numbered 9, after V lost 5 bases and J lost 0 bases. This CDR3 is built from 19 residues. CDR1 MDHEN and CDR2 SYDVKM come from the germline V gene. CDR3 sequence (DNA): TGTGCCAGCAGTACCCGGGACAGGGGGAAGCCCTCTGGGGCCAACGTCCTGACTTTC. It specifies CASSTRDRGKPSGANVLTF.

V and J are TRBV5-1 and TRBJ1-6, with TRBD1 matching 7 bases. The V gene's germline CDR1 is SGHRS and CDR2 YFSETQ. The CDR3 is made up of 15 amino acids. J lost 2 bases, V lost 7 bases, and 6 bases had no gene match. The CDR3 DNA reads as TGCGCCAGCGATCAGGGGGTCCCCTATAATTCACCCCTCCACTTT. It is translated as CASDQGVPYNSPLHF.

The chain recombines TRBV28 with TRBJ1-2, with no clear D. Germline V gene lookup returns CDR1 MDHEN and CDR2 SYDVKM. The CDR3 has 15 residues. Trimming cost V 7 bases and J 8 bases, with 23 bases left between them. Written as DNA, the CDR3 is TGTGCCAGCACCCGTCCCCCACGAGGGAGCACGGGCTACACCTTC. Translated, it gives CASTRPPRGSTGYTF.

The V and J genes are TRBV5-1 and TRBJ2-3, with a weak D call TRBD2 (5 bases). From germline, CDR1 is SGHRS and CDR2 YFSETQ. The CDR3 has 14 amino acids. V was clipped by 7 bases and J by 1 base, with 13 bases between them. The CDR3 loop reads CASGRGEGTDTQYF. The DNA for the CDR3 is TGCGCCAGCGGCCGGGGAGAGGGCACAGATACGCAGTATTTT.